Many counts were recorded for the clone carrying this T cell receptor (beta chain). Antigen unknown. This sample was included in a study of Graves' ophthalmopathy and Graves' hyperthyroidism. General study results and limits: Sensitivity reached nearly 71% and specificity about 73% when the model predicted ophthalmopathy progression. Most thyroid clonotypes with frequency above 0.001 were detected in blood too.

The V gene's germline CDR1 is SGHDT and CDR2 YYEEEE. The CDR3 spans 15 residues. The V and J ends lost 1 base and 2 bases respectively, with 12 bases between them. For repertoire sequencing, the TCR beta CDR3 regions were amplified from RNA transcripts. The first round was an RT-PCR with HTBI primers, and the second round was a multiplex PCR. TCRdb itself ran the multiplex PCR reads through MiXCR, one entry per CDR3 protein. The table includes 500,000 to 700,000 distinct CDR3 sequences, under 45% detected once. Hyperthyroidism patients had new diagnoses, durations under 2 months, and ages of 18 to 65. As diagnostic evidence, clinical symptoms, serum thyroxine, TRAb, thyroid ultrasound and orbital computed tomography were relied upon.

J is TRBJ1-2 and V is TRBV5-6, with D possibly being TRBD1 (6 bases). This clonotype originated in an adult man with Graves' hyperthyroidism. What was sequenced was peripheral blood or thyroid tissue (not recorded which). The chain's CDR3 is CASSLPGELNYGYTF. CDR3 sequence (DNA): TGTGCCAGCAGCTTGCCAGGGGAGCTGAACTATGGCTACACCTTC.